The entry below describes one T cell receptor beta chain. Its antigen is currently not known. No much larger clone exists at a distance of one base, and base qualities are not known. This record belongs to a study of CD8 T cells in ankylosing spondylitis listed by TCRdb under 2017. Some background on the complete study: T cell receptor beta repertoires were profiled in healthy donors and ankylosing spondylitis patients so that disease-linked TCR variants could be found. The whole study cohort included some 100 healthy donors and about two dozen ankylosing spondylitis patients. Peripheral blood was sampled, and synovial fluid was additionally collected from ankylosing spondylitis patients. The research as a whole found: According to the report, matched synovial fluid samples from ankylosing spondylitis patients were significantly enriched for the disease-linked clones. Some motif variants were previously reported in synovial fluid and blood of reactive arthritis patients, suggesting common disease-initiation mechanisms. Blood from ankylosing spondylitis patients appeared to be characterized by a TCR beta motif made up of about 8 highly homologous amino acid variants. The disease-linked clones had a CD8+ phenotype and were found at relatively low frequencies in peripheral blood.

The sample was run on an Illumina HiSeq 2500. TCR beta libraries were prepared by quantitative 5'-RACE with molecular barcodes. As for the authors' bioinformatics: To identify disease-linked TCR variants, a new computational method was used, one built on a probabilistic model of VDJ rearrangement. TCRdb redid the processing of the public reads, applying fastp at Q25 and MiXCR, and retained in-frame beta chains. Duplicate CDR3 protein sequences are folded into a single record with the most common DNA and genes. In this record, the V and J calls reflect TCRdb's handling and not the investigators' own analysis. The sample records roughly 470,000 distinct CDR3 sequences, 26% of which are singletons. The ten biggest clones cover about 0.89% of the sample. The receptor comes from a male donor with ankylosing spondylitis. The specimen sequenced was blood, either unsorted or a sorted T cell fraction (not recorded which).

Here is the DNA: TGCAGTGCACAGGACAGGGCGAGTTCACCCCTCCACTTT. Its protein product is CSAQDRASSPLHF. This receptor chain uses TRBV20-1 and TRBJ1-6, with 8 bases matching TRBD1. Reading from cysteine to phenylalanine, the CDR3 counts 13 amino acids. The CDR3 DNA has 39 bases and is translated from base 1. V is cut back by 6 bases and J by 9 bases, with 7 bases in the junction unmatched. Via the germline V gene (reference sequence), CDR1 is DFQATT and CDR2 SNEGSKA.